This T cell receptor (beta chain) appears in the sequencing data of a study of radiotherapy plus CTLA-4 blockade in lung cancer (dated by TCRdb to 2016 to 2019). About the study as a whole: Objective responses occurred in more than 15% of enrolled patients, and over 30% achieved disease control.

The study evaluated CTLA-4 blockade (ipilimumab) given together with focal radiation therapy in patients who had chemo-refractory metastatic non-small-cell lung cancer. A note on this clone: This receptor's antigen is unknown. No clone much larger than this one lies a single base away; base qualities are absent.

Preparation of the library involved the immunoSEQ multiplex PCR assay. The clones in this table, taken by TCRdb from immuneACCESS, are in-frame only. Not every clone is retained; where verified, under half of the shortfall comes from an unresolved V gene, and the cause of the rest is unknown. The sample table records 53,000 or so clones; 65% to 85% of these occur just once. Approximately 12% of the sample rests with the top ten. The CDR3 runs 16 amino acids, cysteine and phenylalanine included. Kept here is only the CDR3 DNA, which spans 48 bases and is read in frame from base 1. The paper's findings and limits, for the study overall: Increased serum interferon-beta after radiation, together with early dynamic changes in blood T cell clones, were reported to be the strongest predictors of response. TCR clones derived from tumors expanded in peripheral blood after treatment with radiotherapy and ipilimumab.

This TCR was recovered from a human donor with non-small cell lung cancer who had stable disease on radiotherapy plus ipilimumab. The chain is encoded by TRBV21-1 joined to TRBJ1-5; the D segment call TRBD1 is taken from the table without a DNA check. TRBV21-1 is recorded as a pseudogene. Sequenced here: peripheral blood, sampled from a patient treated with radiotherapy plus ipilimumab. Read as DNA, the sequence is TGTGCCAGCAGCAAAAAGGGTGACAGGCCCAATCAGCCCCAGCATTTT. Its amino acids are CASSKKGDRPNQPQHF.